Presented here are 9 T cell receptor beta chains from one specimen sequenced in a study of shared clonotypes between healthy human individuals (dated by TCRdb to about 2020). Preparation of the library involved the immunoSEQ multiplex PCR assay. This is the immuneACCESS table as TCRdb keeps it, with only in-frame sequences that have V and J called. A part of the clones is gone; compared with another copy, unresolved V genes explain less than half, and the rest is unexplained. The sample data list 2 million to 2.5 million clones, and around 92% of these were observed just once. 0.3% to 0.45% of the sample rests with the top ten. Sequencing input: naive CD4+ T cells from PBMCs. This specimen's cell subset or site label, interpreted: CD45RA+ positively selected. Receptors originate from a man between 18 and 29 years old in good health. Some clones in this sample may be carry-over from other donors' samples.

The chain joins TRBV5-1 to TRBJ2-7; D possibly corresponds to TRBD2 (6 bases). The CDR3 sequence is 13 residues long. The germline gives CDR1 SGHRS, CDR2 YFSETQ. V lost 7 bases, J lost 3 bases, and 14 bases lay in between. This chain's CDR3 is CASRGGTYYEQYF. Here the CDR3 DNA reads TGCGCCAGCCGCGGAGGGACTTACTACGAGCAGTACTTC.

The J gene is TRBJ2-2, the V gene TRBV7-6; D remains ambiguous. The V gene's germline CDR1 is SGHVS and CDR2 FNYEAQ. The CDR3 is 15 residues long. The V gene lost 1 base and the J gene lost 6 bases, with 12 bases spanning the gap. The CDR3 DNA follows: TGTGCCAGCAGCTTAGAATTCTTGTCATCCGGGGAGCTGTTTTTT. Translated: CASSLEFLSSGELFF.

The chain uses TRBV13 and TRBJ1-4; D is perhaps TRBD1 (5 bases). The germline V gene has CDR1 PRHDT and CDR2 FYEKMQ (reference sequence). The CDR3 contains 16 residues. Between the trimmed V and J ends, which lost 1 base and 0 bases, there was a span of 9 bases. The CDR3 sequence is CASSLAGGTTNEKLFF. In DNA, the CDR3 is TGTGCCAGCAGCTTAGCTGGGGGAACAACTAATGAAAAACTGTTTTTT.

V and J are TRBV19 and TRBJ2-3; TRBD2 might be the D (5 bases). This CDR3 is built from 13 residues. Per the germline V gene, CDR1 is LNHDA and CDR2 is SQIVND (reference sequence). Trimming shortened V by 2 bases and J by 10 bases, and 13 bases separated the two germline ends. The CDR3 is CASSILAEGAQYF. The CDR3, as DNA: TGTGCCAGTAGTATACTCGCCGAGGGTGCGCAGTATTTT.

The chain has TRBV19 and TRBJ1-5, with D possibly matching TRBD1 (5 bases). Between the trimmed V and J ends, which lost 1 base and 3 bases, there was a span of 16 bases. CDR1 is LNHDA, CDR2 SQIVND, per germline (reference sequence). CDR3 length: 17 amino acids. The CDR3 here is CASSIVRGGALNQPQHF. CDR3 DNA: TGTGCCAGTAGTATAGTTCGGGGAGGGGCCCTCAATCAGCCCCAGCATTTT.

The J gene is TRBJ2-1, the V gene TRBV7-6; 7 bases align to TRBD2. Germline values: CDR1 SGHVS, CDR2 FNYEAQ. The junction had 6 bases not matched to a gene; V was cut back by 4 bases and J by 6 bases. The CDR3 spans 14 residues. The DNA of the CDR3 is TGTGCCAGCAGCTCCTGGACTAGTCGCAATGAGCAGTTCTTC. Translated: CASSSWTSRNEQFF.

The chain couples TRBV6-6 to TRBJ1-4, with D possibly being TRBD1 (5 bases). CDR1 and CDR2 from the germline V gene are MNHNY and SVGAGI (reference sequence). V lost 7 bases and J lost 13, with 19 bases in between. CDR3 length: 13 residues. The CDR3 sequence is CASNEPGRVSLFF. As DNA, the CDR3 is TGTGCCAGCAATGAACCGGGCAGGGTGTCACTGTTTTTT.

The chain links TRBV10-3 to TRBJ2-3, with D perhaps assigned TRBD1 or TRBD2 (5 bases each). CDR1 is ENHRY and CDR2 is SYGVKD in the germline V gene. V dropped 10 bases and J dropped 3 bases, with 17 bases sitting between them. This CDR3 region has 14 residues. The CDR3 protein is CATRGADYTDTQYF. CDR3 DNA: TGTGCCACCCGAGGGGCGGATTATACAGATACGCAGTATTTT.

V gene TRBV5-5 combines with J gene TRBJ2-2, with D maybe TRBD2 (7 bases). The V and J ends lost 2 bases and 6 bases respectively, with 11 bases between them. Germline V gene lookup returns CDR1 SGHKS and CDR2 YYEKEE (reference sequence). The CDR3 spans 14 residues. CDR3 bases: TGTGCCAGCAGCTTATCGCGGGGGCCCGGGGAGCTGTTTTTT. Translating it yields CASSLSRGPGELFF.